This T cell receptor (beta chain) derives from a study of cytomegalovirus exposure and HLA in healthy donors. Germline CDR1 is MNHEY and CDR2 is SVGAGI. V lost 6 bases, J lost 6 bases, and 4 bases stayed unmatched. The CDR3 covers 12 residues. PCR was performed using 60 Vbeta and 13 Jbeta primers. The method was immunoSEQ multiplex PCR; TCRdb's version includes in-frame clones alone and lacks a portion of them. This table has some 180,000 clones, roughly 87% appearing once. Sequencing used PBMCs. The clonotype was recovered from a man in his forties in good health and CMV-seronegative. The chain carries TRBV6-5 and TRBJ1-2; 7 nucleotides agree with TRBD1. As DNA, the CDR3 is TGTGCCAGCAGGAGACAGGGCCATGGCTACACCTTC. The encoded protein is CASRRQGHGYTF.